The T cell receptor (beta chain) described here comes from a study of blood T cell repertoires in COVID-19. Study overall: The United States, Italy and Spain were the sources of the acute and convalescent COVID-19 samples. Sources were T cells, B-cell-depleted T cells, or PBMCs; the material itself was cDNA or gDNA.

Original processing notes: Estimation of nucleated cell counts was performed using reference gene primer amplification. Sequencing was performed with immunoSEQ multiplex PCR; in TCRdb, only in-frame clones are kept and a portion is missing. V, J and clone size are those of that table, while D and trimming were read from the DNA. The sample yields approximately 65,000 clones, 85% to 90% seen once. This CDR3 has 14 amino acids. Germline CDR1 is KGHDR and CDR2 is SFDVKD. V lost 9 bases to trimming and J lost 10 bases, with 18 bases between them. Sequenced material: peripheral blood. The sequence was collected from a woman aged 45-59 years with active COVID-19. The V and J genes are TRBV24-1 and TRBJ1-6; D not certain. The CDR3: CATQPSGERSPLHF. The CDR3 nucleotides are TGTGCCACCCAGCCTAGCGGCGAGAGATCACCCCTCCACTTT.